This T cell receptor (beta chain) was recorded in a study of T-cell memory formation after mild COVID-19. Findings of the study overall: Pre-infection memory held some responding clones, suggesting pre-existing cross-reactive T cells responded.

In its sample, this clonotype was seen a few times. Its antigen remains unknown. From the 5' RACE reads, TCRdb called clonotypes with MiXCR, one entry per CDR3 protein. The sample records a few hundred thousand distinct CDR3 sequences, around a fifth being singletons. The sequenced sample was PBMCs or a T cell subset sorted from them (not recorded which). This TCR derives from a man younger than 30 who had mild COVID-19 (a few samples of this study predate the infection). Cell type and time point are not known.

The CDR3 spells CASSLDSQFYGYTF. The CDR3 coding sequence is TGTGCCAGCAGCTTAGACAGTCAGTTCTATGGCTACACCTTC. V and J are TRBV7-2 and TRBJ1-2, with D unresolved. This CDR3 has 14 amino acids. Germline assignment: CDR1 SGHTA and CDR2 FQGNSA. Trimming stripped 1 base from V and 4 bases from J, with 10 bases between.